A selection of T cell receptor beta chains follows, all from one sample in a study of blood T cell repertoires in COVID-19. Using immunoSEQ multiplex PCR, the repertoire was profiled, and TCRdb retains in-frame clones only, with some absent. In the table there are under 200,000 clones, approximately 90% of which are singletons. The material sequenced was PBMCs or T cells enriched from blood (not recorded which). These TCRs come from a woman aged 45-60 years who had recovered from COVID-19. Each CDR3 is given with its conserved first and last residue.

TRBV19 | CASSIQGDSPLHF
TRBV29-1 | CSAGPGTNTDTQYF
TRBV7-9 | CASSMSGQGTYGYTF
TRBV21-1 | CASSRPGTGNEQFF
TRBV7-2 | CASSLFLSGGAGDTQYF
TRBV12-3/TRBV12-4 | CASSFGTTIYF
TRBV9 | CASSVATGYEQYF
TRBV5-1 | CASSAKTVSSTDTQYF
TRBV5-5 | CASRVGGANNQPQHF
TRBV7-2 | CASRRLAGTGELFF
TRBV3-1/TRBV3-2 | CASSQGLYEQYF
TRBV11-3 | CASSRVSGGATDTQYF
TRBV7-2 | CASSLPERELLQETQYF
TRBV5-6 | CASSFSDMVETQYF
TRBV6-5 | CASPTGGISTGELFF
TRBV10-3 | CAISELAGTNEQFF
TRBV5-1 | CASSHPGQVYGYTF
TRBV11-3 | CASSPVRGGTEAFF
TRBV6-5 | CASSFTGEAGSTEAFF
TRBV7-6 | CASSLEGDGEDTQYF
TRBV25-1 | CASSEYLGQGEAFF
TRBV4-3 | CASSQTPTVYEQYF
TRBV7-2 | CASSSTGLVTEAFF
TRBV19 | CASSIQGWETQYF
TRBV30 | CAWSEWQVSSPLHF
TRBV29-1 | CSALLGGTEAFF
TRBV5-1 | CASSWGLGMTTDTQYF
TRBV3-1/TRBV3-2 | CASSQGQGANTEAFF
TRBV3-1/TRBV3-2 | CASSLGQVLGGNTIYF
TRBV29-1 | CSGDRVKSSNEQFF
TRBV15 | CATSTRLTAAGGQPQHF
TRBV6-2/TRBV6-3 | CASSRTGGNTEAFF
TRBV5-8 | CASSLDSYSYEQYF
TRBV6-5 | CASSLLDRNTGELFF
TRBV9 | CASSASGTSTDTQYF